This TCR beta chain was retrieved from a study of T cell repertoires in cytomegalovirus infection. This clonotype was counted between two and nine times. MiXCR, run by TCRdb on the reads, gives a single entry per CDR3 protein. Found here are roughly 600,000 distinct CDR3 sequences, more than 20% of them singletons; the top ten hold 8%. Per the germline V gene, CDR1 is MNHEY and CDR2 is SVGAGI. V was clipped by 0 bases and J by 0 bases; unmatched bases: 6. This CDR3 contains 17 residues. The origin of this receptor is a human donor in good health (CMV status not recorded). Some clones in this sample may be carry-over from other donors' samples. Sequencing was performed on CD8+ T cells from PBMCs. The gene calls are TRBV6-5 and TRBJ1-1; TRBD1 agrees at 8 bases. Written as DNA, the CDR3 is TGTGCCAGCAGTTACTCGCCGCAGGGGGCTATGAACACTGAAGCTTTCTTT. Translation gives CASSYSPQGAMNTEAFF.